A selection of T cell receptor beta chains follows, all from one sample in a study of T cell changes during pregnancy in multiple sclerosis. Using immunoSEQ multiplex PCR, the repertoire was profiled, and TCRdb retains in-frame clones only, with some absent. The table records about 38,000 clones, around 90% of them present only once. Sequenced here: CD4+ T cells from peripheral blood mononuclear cells, sampled before pregnancy. The receptors derive from a female donor with multiple sclerosis, enrolled in a pregnancy study. CDR3s include the opening cysteine and the closing phenylalanine or tryptophan. A D gene is named only where the DNA matches it firmly. Size is stated for part of the rows, as once, few or many counts, or as a class when the clone is expanded.

j_call: TRBJ2-2
d_call: -
v_call: TRBV7-3
clone_size: -
cdr3_aa: CASSPRGNTGELFF
cdr3_nt: TGTGCCAGCAGCCCCAGGGGTAACACCGGGGAGCTGTTTTTT

j_call: TRBJ2-1
d_call: -
v_call: TRBV7-2
clone_size: -
cdr3_aa: CASSLTGYGYNEQFF
cdr3_nt: TGTGCCAGCAGCTTAACGGGGTATGGGTACAATGAGCAGTTCTTC

j_call: TRBJ1-6
d_call: -
v_call: TRBV7-2
clone_size: -
cdr3_aa: CASSLNRQVTHF
cdr3_nt: TGTGCCAGCAGCTTAAACAGGCAGGTTACCCACTTT

j_call: TRBJ1-2
d_call: -
v_call: TRBV7-3
clone_size: -
cdr3_aa: CASSLKAGGEGPYGYTF
cdr3_nt: TGTGCCAGCAGCTTAAAAGCGGGAGGAGAGGGACCCTATGGCTACACCTTC

j_call: TRBJ1-2
d_call: -
v_call: TRBV30
clone_size: -
cdr3_aa: CARGEGHGYTF
cdr3_nt: TGTGCCCGGGGGGAGGGTCATGGCTACACCTTC

j_call: TRBJ2-2
d_call: TRBD2
v_call: TRBV5-4
clone_size: -
cdr3_aa: CASSGFGGAGELFF
cdr3_nt: TGTGCCAGCAGCGGTTTCGGGGGGGCCGGGGAGCTGTTTTTT

j_call: TRBJ2-7
d_call: -
v_call: TRBV15
clone_size: -
cdr3_aa: CATSREGGPFSSYEQYF
cdr3_nt: TGTGCCACCAGCAGAGAGGGGGGGCCCTTCAGCTCCTACGAGCAGTACTTC

j_call: TRBJ2-1
d_call: TRBD2
v_call: TRBV5-1
clone_size: -
cdr3_aa: CASSLTSGGSYNEQFF
cdr3_nt: TGCGCCAGCAGCTTGACTAGCGGGGGGTCCTACAATGAGCAGTTCTTC

j_call: TRBJ2-2
d_call: -
v_call: TRBV7-3
clone_size: -
cdr3_aa: CASSMGSGGTGELFF
cdr3_nt: TGTGCCAGCAGCATGGGATCTGGAGGAACCGGGGAGCTGTTTTTT

j_call: TRBJ1-1
d_call: -
v_call: TRBV19
clone_size: -
cdr3_aa: CASSIDRWSTEAFF
cdr3_nt: TGTGCCAGTAGTATAGACAGATGGTCGACTGAAGCTTTCTTT

j_call: TRBJ2-7
d_call: -
v_call: TRBV6-1
clone_size: -
cdr3_aa: CASSNTGSVNEQYF
cdr3_nt: TGTGCCAGCAGCAATACAGGGTCGGTTAACGAGCAGTACTTC

j_call: TRBJ2-5
d_call: TRBD2
v_call: TRBV9
clone_size: once
cdr3_aa: CASSVGFGRLAGTSAQTQYF
cdr3_nt: TGTGCCAGCAGCGTAGGGTTTGGGAGACTAGCGGGGACGTCAGCTCAGACCCAGTACTTC

j_call: TRBJ1-3
d_call: -
v_call: TRBV10-3
clone_size: -
cdr3_aa: CAISESGPNSGNTIYF
cdr3_nt: TGTGCCATCAGTGAGTCGGGGCCGAACTCTGGAAACACCATATATTTT

j_call: TRBJ1-3
d_call: -
v_call: TRBV10-3
clone_size: -
cdr3_aa: CAISESYKRDTIYF
cdr3_nt: TGTGCCATCAGTGAGTCCTACAAGCGTGACACCATATATTTT

j_call: TRBJ1-5
d_call: TRBD1
v_call: TRBV28
clone_size: -
cdr3_aa: CASSPRQGGQPQHF
cdr3_nt: TGTGCCAGCAGCCCGCGACAGGGAGGTCAGCCCCAGCATTTT

j_call: TRBJ2-6
d_call: -
v_call: TRBV28
clone_size: -
cdr3_aa: CASSLLLPGANVLTF
cdr3_nt: TGTGCCAGCAGTTTATTACTTCCTGGGGCCAACGTCCTGACTTTC

j_call: TRBJ2-1
d_call: -
v_call: TRBV5-1
clone_size: -
cdr3_aa: CASSLGQTYNEQFF
cdr3_nt: TGCGCCAGCAGCTTGGGACAGACTTACAATGAGCAGTTCTTC

j_call: TRBJ2-7
d_call: TRBD2
v_call: TRBV9
clone_size: once
cdr3_aa: CASSVGPGGSSYEQYF
cdr3_nt: TGTGCCAGCAGCGTAGGCCCGGGAGGGAGCAGCTACGAGCAGTACTTC

j_call: TRBJ2-5
d_call: TRBD1
v_call: TRBV5-1
clone_size: -
cdr3_aa: CASKEQGAGETQYF
cdr3_nt: TGCGCCAGTAAGGAGCAGGGGGCCGGAGAGACCCAGTACTTC

j_call: TRBJ2-1
d_call: -
v_call: TRBV7-3
clone_size: -
cdr3_aa: CASSKLVGAYNEQFF
cdr3_nt: TGTGCCAGCAGCAAATTGGTAGGAGCCTACAATGAGCAGTTCTTC

j_call: TRBJ1-6
d_call: -
v_call: TRBV5-1
clone_size: few
cdr3_aa: CASSSGDSPLHF
cdr3_nt: TGCGCCAGCAGCTCGGGAGACTCACCCCTCCACTTT

j_call: TRBJ1-6
d_call: TRBD1
v_call: TRBV19
clone_size: -
cdr3_aa: CASSRSGTGLYNSPLHF
cdr3_nt: TGTGCCAGTAGCCGGTCCGGGACAGGACTCTATAATTCACCCCTCCACTTT

j_call: TRBJ2-7
d_call: -
v_call: TRBV2
clone_size: -
cdr3_aa: CASSREDSFSYEQYF
cdr3_nt: TGTGCCAGCAGTCGCGAGGACAGCTTTTCCTACGAGCAGTACTTC

j_call: TRBJ2-1
d_call: TRBD2
v_call: TRBV7-2
clone_size: -
cdr3_aa: CASSLEPSGVNNEQFF
cdr3_nt: TGTGCCAGCAGCTTAGAGCCTAGCGGGGTAAACAATGAGCAGTTCTTC

j_call: TRBJ2-3
d_call: -
v_call: TRBV7-6
clone_size: -
cdr3_aa: CASSLAPGDTQYF
cdr3_nt: TGTGCCAGCAGCTTAGCGCCGGGAGATACGCAGTATTTT

j_call: TRBJ2-1
d_call: -
v_call: TRBV7-2
clone_size: -
cdr3_aa: CASSLAIINEQFF
cdr3_nt: TGCGCCAGCAGCTTAGCCATCATCAATGAGCAGTTCTTC

j_call: TRBJ2-3
d_call: TRBD2
v_call: TRBV10-2
clone_size: -
cdr3_aa: CASSEQAGGADTQYF
cdr3_nt: TGCGCCAGCAGTGAACAGGCGGGGGGGGCAGATACGCAGTATTTT

j_call: TRBJ2-5
d_call: -
v_call: TRBV5-1
clone_size: -
cdr3_aa: CASSLGGPETQYF
cdr3_nt: TGCGCCAGCAGCTTGGGGGGGCCTGAGACCCAGTACTTC

j_call: TRBJ2-1
d_call: -
v_call: TRBV9
clone_size: -
cdr3_aa: CASSAQGGYNEQFF
cdr3_nt: TGTGCCAGCAGCGCCCAGGGAGGTTACAATGAGCAGTTCTTC

j_call: TRBJ2-7
d_call: TRBD1
v_call: TRBV2
clone_size: -
cdr3_aa: CASLGQNSYEQYF
cdr3_nt: TGTGCCAGCCTGGGACAGAACTCCTACGAGCAGTACTTC

j_call: TRBJ2-5
d_call: TRBD2
v_call: TRBV7-2
clone_size: -
cdr3_aa: CASSFVAGGLQETQYF
cdr3_nt: TGTGCCAGCAGCTTCGTAGCGGGGGGACTCCAAGAGACCCAGTACTTC

j_call: TRBJ1-6
d_call: -
v_call: TRBV5-1
clone_size: once
cdr3_aa: CASSYLRAGNNSPLHF
cdr3_nt: TGCGCCAGCAGCTACCTCAGGGCCGGAAATAATTCACCCCTCCACTTT

j_call: TRBJ1-5
d_call: -
v_call: TRBV6-1
clone_size: -
cdr3_aa: CASSEARGYGQPQHF
cdr3_nt: TGTGCCAGCAGTGAAGCGCGAGGTTATGGCCAGCCCCAGCATTTT

j_call: TRBJ1-4
d_call: -
v_call: TRBV18
clone_size: -
cdr3_aa: CASSPPGAGGEKLFF
cdr3_nt: TGTGCCAGCTCACCACCGGGGGCTGGCGGTGAAAAACTGTTTTTT

j_call: TRBJ2-3
d_call: TRBD2
v_call: TRBV7-3
clone_size: -
cdr3_aa: CASSFTTHSGSTDTQYF
cdr3_nt: TGTGCCAGCAGCTTCACCACCCATAGCGGGAGCACAGATACGCAGTATTTT

j_call: TRBJ2-7
d_call: -
v_call: TRBV10-2
clone_size: -
cdr3_aa: CASSDWQGTNYEQYF
cdr3_nt: TGCGCCAGCAGTGATTGGCAGGGAACCAACTACGAGCAGTACTTC

j_call: TRBJ1-1
d_call: -
v_call: TRBV6-4
clone_size: -
cdr3_aa: CASSEEIYTEAFF
cdr3_nt: TGTGCCAGCAGTGAGGAGATATACACTGAAGCTTTCTTT

j_call: TRBJ1-1
d_call: TRBD1
v_call: TRBV11-2
clone_size: -
cdr3_aa: CASSKDRGLWMNTEAFF
cdr3_nt: TGTGCCAGCAGCAAGGACAGGGGGCTTTGGATGAACACTGAAGCTTTCTTT

j_call: TRBJ1-6
d_call: -
v_call: TRBV28
clone_size: -
cdr3_aa: CASTLSTGPYNSPLHF
cdr3_nt: TGTGCCAGCACCTTAAGTACAGGCCCCTATAATTCACCCCTCCACTTT

j_call: TRBJ1-1
d_call: -
v_call: TRBV30
clone_size: -
cdr3_aa: CAWSSARGPWNTEAFF
cdr3_nt: TGTGCCTGGAGTTCGGCCAGGGGCCCCTGGAACACTGAAGCTTTCTTT

j_call: TRBJ1-1
d_call: TRBD1
v_call: TRBV19
clone_size: -
cdr3_aa: CASSAEGALEAFF
cdr3_nt: TGTGCCAGTAGTGCCGAGGGGGCACTTGAAGCTTTCTTT

j_call: TRBJ1-1
d_call: -
v_call: TRBV19
clone_size: -
cdr3_aa: CASTPDQGGYTEAFF
cdr3_nt: TGTGCCAGTACTCCCGACCAAGGAGGGTACACTGAAGCTTTCTTT

j_call: TRBJ1-1
d_call: -
v_call: TRBV2
clone_size: -
cdr3_aa: CASSALPNTEAFF
cdr3_nt: TGTGCCAGCAGTGCACTACCGAACACTGAAGCTTTCTTT

j_call: TRBJ1-1
d_call: -
v_call: TRBV7-2
clone_size: -
cdr3_aa: CASSLGVDTEAFF
cdr3_nt: TGTGCCAGCAGCTTAGGTGTAGACACTGAAGCTTTCTTT

j_call: TRBJ2-6
d_call: -
v_call: TRBV5-1
clone_size: once
cdr3_aa: CASREGYSGANVLTF
cdr3_nt: TGCGCCAGCAGGGAGGGGTACTCTGGGGCCAACGTCCTGACTTTC

j_call: TRBJ1-1
d_call: -
v_call: TRBV6-5
clone_size: -
cdr3_aa: CASSPQPAVEAFF
cdr3_nt: TGTGCCAGCAGTCCCCAGCCGGCGGTTGAAGCTTTCTTT

j_call: TRBJ2-3
d_call: TRBD1
v_call: TRBV9
clone_size: -
cdr3_aa: CASSARDRFGTDTQYF
cdr3_nt: TGTGCCAGCAGCGCGAGGGACAGGTTTGGAACAGATACGCAGTATTTT

j_call: TRBJ2-6
d_call: TRBD1
v_call: TRBV10-3
clone_size: -
cdr3_aa: CAINPGQATSGANVLTF
cdr3_nt: TGTGCCATCAACCCGGGACAGGCTACCTCTGGGGCCAACGTCCTGACTTTC

j_call: TRBJ2-1
d_call: TRBD1
v_call: TRBV16
clone_size: -
cdr3_aa: CASSQHWGTGVGEQFF
cdr3_nt: TGTGCCAGCAGCCAACACTGGGGGACAGGGGTCGGGGAGCAGTTCTTC

j_call: TRBJ2-3
d_call: TRBD2
v_call: TRBV5-1
clone_size: -
cdr3_aa: CASSLIPLAGRADTQYF
cdr3_nt: TGCGCCAGCAGCTTGATTCCCCTAGCGGGGCGAGCAGATACGCAGTATTTT

j_call: TRBJ1-1
d_call: TRBD1
v_call: TRBV7-2
clone_size: few
cdr3_aa: CASSLATNRGGEAFF
cdr3_nt: TGTGCCAGCAGCTTAGCTACCAACAGGGGTGGTGAAGCTTTCTTT

j_call: TRBJ2-2
d_call: TRBD1
v_call: TRBV7-3
clone_size: -
cdr3_aa: CASSPSTGGAGGELFF
cdr3_nt: TGTGCCAGCAGCCCCTCGACAGGGGGGGCAGGGGGGGAGCTGTTTTTT

j_call: TRBJ2-1
d_call: -
v_call: TRBV5-4
clone_size: -
cdr3_aa: CAVRTSYNEQFF
cdr3_nt: TGTGCCGTCAGAACCTCCTACAATGAGCAGTTCTTC

j_call: TRBJ1-5
d_call: -
v_call: TRBV7-2
clone_size: -
cdr3_aa: CASRLAYSNQPQHF
cdr3_nt: TGTGCCAGCAGGCTAGCATATAGCAATCAGCCCCAGCATTTT